These T cell receptor beta chains were read from a single sample in a study of blood T cells in healthy people across ages. TCRdb fed the 5' RACE reads into MiXCR, producing one record per CDR3 protein. The profile covers about 1.4 million distinct CDR3 sequences, with approximately 59% appearing a single time and over 5% taken by the ten largest. The specimen sequenced was blood. The receptor set was obtained from a man aged 18 to 30 in good health. CDR3s include the opening cysteine and the closing phenylalanine or tryptophan. Each record gives: J gene, V gene, D gene, CDR3 length, CDR3 protein, CDR3 DNA. A D gene is named only where the DNA matches it firmly.

TRBJ2-3 | TRBV20-1 | . | 13 | CSAGGGPTDTQYF | TGCAGTGCCGGAGGGGGCCCCACAGATACGCAGTATTTT
TRBJ2-7 | TRBV4-1 | . | 11 | CASSQGRVRYF | TGCGCCAGCAGCCAAGGTAGAGTGAGGTACTTC
TRBJ1-1 | TRBV25-1 | TRBD1 | 14 | CASTWTGFNTEAFF | TGTGCCAGCACCTGGACAGGGTTCAACACTGAAGCTTTCTTT
TRBJ1-6 | TRBV28 | TRBD1 | 15 | CASSWVPGGNSPLHF | TGTGCCAGCAGCTGGGTGCCAGGGGGCAATTCACCCCTCCACTTT
TRBJ2-3 | TRBV21-1 | . | 16 | CASSNYLAGGTDTQYF | TGTGCCAGCAGCAACTATCTCGCGGGGGGCACAGATACGCAGTATTTT
TRBJ1-1 | TRBV9 | . | 19 | CASSVVPGGIPNWNTEAFF | TGTGCCAGCAGCGTAGTCCCGGGGGGGATCCCCAACTGGAACACTGAAGCTTTCTTT
TRBJ1-1 | TRBV10-2 | . | 15 | CASSEYRGSNTEAFF | TGCGCCAGCAGTGAGTATAGGGGATCGAACACTGAAGCTTTCTTT
TRBJ1-2 | TRBV5-8 | . | 15 | CASSPWGESDYGYTF | TGTGCCAGCAGCCCCTGGGGGGAATCGGACTATGGCTACACCTTC
TRBJ2-7 | TRBV20-1 | . | 13 | CSATNPVNYEQYF | TGCAGTGCTACGAACCCAGTGAACTACGAGCAGTACTTC
TRBJ1-2 | TRBV30 | TRBD1 | 14 | CAWSVGTGLYGYTF | TGTGCCTGGAGTGTCGGGACAGGTCTCTATGGCTACACCTTC
TRBJ2-1 | TRBV14 | . | 15 | CASSQLSGSYNEQFF | TGTGCCAGCAGCCAACTCTCGGGCTCCTACAATGAGCAGTTCTTC
TRBJ1-2 | TRBV4-1 | . | 15 | CASSQGEVSNHGYTF | TGCGCCAGCAGCCAAGGTGAGGTTTCCAACCATGGCTACACCTTC